These 18 T cell receptor beta chains were sequenced from one sample in a study of control samples from healthy donors and cancer patients. The assay was immunoSEQ multiplex PCR, and TCRdb's table has in-frame clones only and misses some. Seen here are about 180,000 clones, 90% observed once, and the top ten hold just over 1.4%. What was sequenced was blood. These TCRs come from a woman aged 45-59 years in good health.

The V gene is TRBV11-1, the J gene TRBJ1-5, with D perhaps matching TRBD1 (6 bases). The CDR3 totals 15 residues. V gave up 1 base and J gave up 3 bases, with 10 bases separating them. Germline CDR1 and CDR2: SGHAT and FQDESV (reference sequence). CDR3 sequence: CASSLGYRDNQPQHF. CDR3 DNA sequence: TGTGCCAGCAGCTTAGGTTACAGGGACAATCAGCCCCAGCATTTT.

This chain uses TRBV5-1 with TRBJ2-2; TRBD2 aligns across 12 bases. The CDR3 runs 19 residues. Per the germline V gene, CDR1 is SGHRS and CDR2 is YFSETQ. The ends lost 7 bases at V and 1 base at J; junction bases unmatched: 14. CDR3 region: CASGPPPSGLAGNTGELFF. DNA of the CDR3: TGCGCCAGCGGGCCCCCTCCATCGGGACTAGCGGGGAACACCGGGGAGCTGTTTTTT. The complete variable domain, with remaining parts taken from reference TRBV5-1 and TRBJ2-2, reads KAGVTQTPRYLIKTRGQQVTLSCSPISGHRSVSWYQQTPGQGLQFLFEYFSETQRNKGNFPGRFSGRQFSNSRSEMNVSTLELGDSALYLCASGPPPSGLAGNTGELFFGEGSRLTVL.

The count of this clone is one. This chain joins TRBV28 and TRBJ1-2; TRBD1 might be the D (6 bases). Germline V gene sequence: CDR1 MDHEN, CDR2 SYDVKM. Trimming shortened V by 8 bases and J by 2 bases, and 12 bases separated the two germline ends. This CDR3 is 13 amino acids long. CDR3 sequence (DNA): TGTGCCAGCCTGACAGGTTTCAACTATGGCTACACCTTC. It yields the protein CASLTGFNYGYTF.

A single count supports this clone. J is TRBJ1-5 and V is TRBV5-1; possibly TRBD1 for D (5 bases). The CDR3 sequence is 15 residues long. From germline, CDR1 is SGHRS and CDR2 YFSETQ. The V and J ends lost 0 bases and 5 bases respectively, with 12 bases between them. The CDR3 sequence: CASSLDGMGDQPQHF. DNA of the CDR3: TGCGCCAGCAGCTTGGACGGAATGGGGGATCAGCCCCAGCATTTT.

The CDR3 DNA sequence: TGTGCCAGCAGTTTTACCGGACCGAACACTGAAGCTTTCTTT. Its protein product is CASSFTGPNTEAFF. The genes are TRBV27 and TRBJ1-1; D gene unclear. The CDR3 has 14 amino acids. Deletions cut 3 bases from V and 1 base from J, with 9 bases between. The germline gives CDR1 MNHEY, CDR2 SMNVEV (reference sequence).

The chain joins TRBV5-8 to TRBJ1-5; weak D call: TRBD1 (5 bases). The CDR3 extends over 12 amino acids. Germline CDR1 is SGHTS and CDR2 is YDEGEE. Trimming stripped 0 bases from V and 11 bases from J, with 9 bases between. In nucleotides, the CDR3 is TGTGCCAGCAGCTTGGTCAGGGCATCCCAGCATTTT. It translates to CASSLVRASQHF.

The chain uses TRBV20-1 and TRBJ1-1; no clear D gene. The CDR3 covers 13 residues. With 3 bases removed from V and 0 bases from J, the gap between germline ends came to 8 bases. Germline V gene data show CDR1 as DFQATT and CDR2 as SNEGSKA (reference sequence). The CDR3 DNA sequence: TGCAGTGCTAGTCTCAGCATGAACACTGAAGCTTTCTTT. This translates into CSASLSMNTEAFF.

The V call is TRBV2, the J call TRBJ2-3; 10 nucleotides match TRBD2. V shed 7 bases and J 1 base; nucleotides not matched to a gene: 8. Germline V gene data show CDR1 as SNHLY and CDR2 as FYNNEI. The CDR3 has 16 amino acids. The CDR3 loop reads CASTQQRGGGTDTQYF. The CDR3 region has the DNA TGTGCCAGCACCCAGCAGCGGGGGGGCGGCACAGATACGCAGTATTTT.

The chain uses TRBV6-2 or TRBV6-3 and TRBJ1-1; D is possibly TRBD1 (6 bases). The CDR3 has 19 amino acids. Trimming removed 2 bases at V and 5 bases at J, with 27 bases between. CDR1 is MNHEY, CDR2 SVGEGT, per germline. As DNA, the CDR3 is TGTGCCAGCAGTTACCCTTCTTGGACTGGGACATACAGTCGGACTGAAGCTTTCTTT. It is translated as CASSYPSWTGTYSRTEAFF.

V usage is TRBV4-3 and J usage is TRBJ2-4; 7 bases are shared with TRBD2. CDR1 and CDR2 (germline): LGHNA, YSLEER. V trimming: 2 bases; J trimming: 9 bases; junction bases outside the gene matches: 4. This CDR3 contains 13 residues. The CDR3 reads CASSQPSGGIQYF. CDR3 nucleotides: TGCGCCAGCAGCCAACCCTCGGGGGGCATTCAGTACTTC.

Written as DNA, the CDR3 is TGTGCCAGCAGGGCACAGGGGAGCACTGAAGCTTTCTTT. This sequence encodes CASRAQGSTEAFF. The rearrangement links TRBV9 to TRBJ1-1; 7 bases map to TRBD1. V lost 5 bases, J lost 4 bases, and 5 bases stayed unmatched. CDR3 length equals 13 residues. CDR1 and CDR2 (germline): SGDLS, YYNGEE.

The chain couples TRBV10-3 to TRBJ2-3; 12 bases agree with TRBD1. Per the germline V gene, CDR1 is ENHRY and CDR2 is SYGVKD. After removal of 6 bases from V and 6 bases from J, the junction contained 10 bases not matched to a gene. The CDR3 totals 16 residues. The CDR3 DNA reads TGTGCCATCAGAGATCCGGGACAGGGGGCGCGTGATACGCAGTATTTT. It translates to CAIRDPGQGARDTQYF.

The chain has TRBV5-1 and TRBJ2-5; D may be TRBD2 (6 bases). Germline values: CDR1 SGHRS, CDR2 YFSETQ. The CDR3 spans 15 residues. Trimming pared 3 bases from V and 4 bases from J, leaving 16 bases between. CDR3 in amino acids: CASSSGTPGGETQYF. CDR3 nucleotides: TGCGCCAGCAGCTCCGGGACTCCCGGGGGAGAGACCCAGTACTTC.

V and J are TRBV5-1 and TRBJ2-5, with a tentative D call TRBD1 (6 bases). Trimming left V 3 bases short and J 7 bases short, with 10 bases between. CDR1 is SGHRS, CDR2 YFSETQ, per germline. The CDR3 runs 12 residues. The CDR3 spells CASSWDTGTQYF. In DNA form, the CDR3 reads TGCGCCAGCAGCTGGGACACGGGGACCCAGTACTTC.

This clone was detected only once. This rearrangement joins TRBV4-3 to TRBJ2-3; D possibly corresponds to TRBD2 (5 bases). This CDR3 has 18 residues. V shed 0 bases and J shed 6 bases, with 22 bases lying between them. Germline V lookup: CDR1 LGHNA, CDR2 YSLEER. CDR3 sequence reads: CASSQDGELVPSRDTQYF. CDR3 DNA: TGCGCCAGCAGCCAAGATGGAGAGTTGGTGCCTAGCCGCGATACGCAGTATTTT.

The chain employs TRBV5-6 and TRBJ1-2; 9 bases line up with TRBD1. The CDR3 spans 16 residues. Looked up from germline, CDR1 is SGHDT and CDR2 is YYEEEE. J was trimmed by 0 bases and V by 4 bases; bases with no gene match: 7. CDR3 amino acids: CASSAPGQGSNYGYTF. The DNA for the CDR3 is TGTGCCAGCAGCGCTCCGGGACAGGGATCTAACTATGGCTACACCTTC.

This chain connects TRBV18 to TRBJ2-5, with unresolved D. V was clipped by 2 bases and J by 0 bases, with 10 bases between them. Germline CDR1 is KGHSH and CDR2 is LQKENI. This CDR3 region has 15 residues. The CDR3 bases are TGTGCCAGCTCACCAGATTTGGGCAACCAAGAGACCCAGTACTTC. Residues: CASSPDLGNQETQYF.

V usage is TRBV5-6 and J usage is TRBJ2-1; 7 bases align to TRBD2. The CDR3 extends over 15 amino acids. The ends lost 0 bases at V and 9 bases at J; junction bases unmatched: 9. Germline V lookup: CDR1 SGHDT, CDR2 YYEEEE. The CDR3 DNA is TGTGCCAGCAGCTTGGGGGGAGGGCCCCGGGGTGAGCAGTTCTTC. Translation gives CASSLGGGPRGEQFF.